This record concerns one T cell receptor beta chain sequence. Amplification used 60 Vbeta primers and 13 Jbeta primers. Generated by immunoSEQ multiplex PCR, the TCRdb table keeps only in-frame clones and is missing some. The sample lists some 130,000 clones, roughly 83% occurring once. The data were taken from a study of cytomegalovirus exposure and HLA in healthy donors. Germline assignment: CDR1 GTSNPN and CDR2 SVGIG (reference sequence). CDR3 size: 15 residues. V was pared by 8 bases and J by 1 base, with 20 bases between. This chain links TRBV30 with TRBJ1-1, with D possibly being TRBD1 (5 bases). The receptor was isolated from a female donor in good health and CMV-seronegative. Sequences were obtained from PBMCs. DNA of the CDR3: TGTGCCCACCGTAAGAACAGGCTAAGGAACACTGAAGCTTTCTTT. Translation gives CAHRKNRLRNTEAFF. The whole variable domain, filled in from reference TRBV30 and TRBJ1-1, reads SQTIHQWPATLVQPVGSPLSLECTVEGTSNPNLYWYRQAAGRGLQLLFYSVGIGQISSEVPQNLSASRPQDRQFILSSKKLLLSDSGFYLCAHRKNRLRNTEAFFGQGTRLTVV.